The rows below give T cell receptor beta chains drawn from one sample of a study of PD-1 blockade in classical Hodgkin lymphoma. Sequenced by immunoSEQ multiplex PCR; TCRdb stores in-frame clones only, minus some. The profile shows about 100,000 clones, roughly 88% of them singletons. The sequences come from peripheral blood mononuclear cells (PBMCs), collected at baseline. The source of these receptors is a human donor with classical Hodgkin lymphoma. CDR3s include the opening cysteine and the closing phenylalanine or tryptophan. A D gene is named only where the DNA matches it firmly. Clone size is shown for a subset of rows, as once, few, many or a class of expanded clone.

D	size	V	J	DNA	CDR3
-	-	TRBV19	TRBJ2-7	TGTGCCAGTAGTATGACTTGGAACATTGACTACGAGCAGTACTTC	CASSMTWNIDYEQYF
TRBD2	-	TRBV4-1	TRBJ2-1	TGCGCCAGCAGCCAAGGCCTAGCGGGAGTGGTTGAGCAGTTCTTC	CASSQGLAGVVEQFF
TRBD2	-	TRBV5-1	TRBJ2-1	TGCGCCAGCAGCTTGTATCTGGGACTAGCGGGAGAGGAAGATGAGCAGTTCTTC	CASSLYLGLAGEEDEQFF
-	-	TRBV5-1	TRBJ2-1	TGCGCCAGCAGCTTGTCCCGGAGCAATGAGCAGTTCTTC	CASSLSRSNEQFF
-	-	TRBV6-1	TRBJ1-5	TGTGCCAGCAGTGGAACGGGGGGCAATCAGCCCCAGCATTTT	CASSGTGGNQPQHF
TRBD2	-	TRBV19	TRBJ2-5	TGTGCCAGTAGTATATGGCGGGAGGGCCAAGAGACCCAGTACTTC	CASSIWREGQETQYF
-	once	TRBV21-1	TRBJ2-1	TGTGCCAGCAGCAGACAGGGCGGAGCGGGGAGGACCTACAATGAGCAGTTCTTC	CASSRQGGAGRTYNEQFF
TRBD2	-	TRBV6-7	TRBJ2-1	TGTGCCAGCAGTTACCGATCAAGGGCTAGCGGAAATCTGTACTCCTACAATGAGCAGTTCTTC	CASSYRSRASGNLYSYNEQFF
-	-	TRBV7-2	TRBJ1-1	TGTGCCAGCAGCTTAGGACAGGTAGTCGCTGAAGCTTTCTTT	CASSLGQVVAEAFF
-	-	TRBV19	TRBJ1-5	TGTGCCGCGGCAGGGGACGGGAATCAGCCCCAGCATTTT	CAAAGDGNQPQHF
TRBD2	-	TRBV19	TRBJ2-7	TGTGCCAGTAGTATGACTAAACTAGCGGGAGGCTACGAGCAGTACTTC	CASSMTKLAGGYEQYF
-	few	TRBV5-1	TRBJ1-2	TGCGCCAGCAGCTTCGGCGGCTTGGGGGGCTACACCTTC	CASSFGGLGGYTF
-	-	TRBV6-5	TRBJ2-3	TGTGCCAGCAGTGCCTCGCGGAGGGGGGATACGCAGTATTTT	CASSASRRGDTQYF
-	-	TRBV27	TRBJ2-1	TGTGCCAGCAGTTTCGATCCCCGCTCCTACAATGAGCAGTTCTTC	CASSFDPRSYNEQFF
-	-	TRBV27	TRBJ1-2	TGTGCCAGCAGTGCCTGGGTTGCGGGTAACTATGGCTACACCTTC	CASSAWVAGNYGYTF
-	-	TRBV14	TRBJ2-7	TGTGCCAGCAGCCAAGGGGGCGGCCTCTCCTACGAGCAGTACTTC	CASSQGGGLSYEQYF
-	-	TRBV29-1	TRBJ1-2	TGCAGCGTTGAAGGCGGTATTGGCTATGGCTACACCTTC	CSVEGGIGYGYTF
TRBD1	-	TRBV5-1	TRBJ2-3	TGCGCCAGCAGCACGGGACAGGGTCCAGATACGCAGTATTTT	CASSTGQGPDTQYF
-	-	TRBV7-2	TRBJ1-1	TGTGCCAGCAGCTTAAGGCGGGGGAACACTGAAGCTTTCTTT	CASSLRRGNTEAFF
TRBD1	-	TRBV5-5	TRBJ1-5	TGTGCCAGCAGCTTGGTAACAGGGGGGAATCAGCCCCAGCATTTT	CASSLVTGGNQPQHF
-	once	TRBV5-1	TRBJ2-1	TGCGCCAGCAGCGAGTTGAATGAGCAGTTCTTC	CASSELNEQFF
-	once	TRBV28	TRBJ1-5	TGTGCCAGCAGCAACAGGGCTGGCAATCAGCCCCAGCATTTT	CASSNRAGNQPQHF
TRBD2	-	TRBV28	TRBJ2-5	TGTGCCAGCAGTTTCGGCGGGAGGGTGGAGGAGACCCAGTACTTC	CASSFGGRVEETQYF
TRBD2	-	TRBV4-2	TRBJ2-2	TGTGCCAGCAGCCCAGAGGGACTAGCGGGAGAGCGGGCCGGGGAGCTGTTTTTT	CASSPEGLAGERAGELFF
TRBD1	-	TRBV2	TRBJ2-1	TGTGCCATAAACAGGGGGGAGATCTACAATGAGCAGTTCTTC	CAINRGEIYNEQFF
TRBD2	-	TRBV9	TRBJ2-2	TGTGCCAGCAGCGTCGGGACTAGCTTTAACACCGGGGAGCTGTTTTTT	CASSVGTSFNTGELFF
-	few	TRBV9	TRBJ1-3	TGTGCCAGCAGCAATAGCCCGGACCCTGGAAACACCATATATTTT	CASSNSPDPGNTIYF